Below are 18 T cell receptor beta chains sequenced from a single sample in a study of Graves' ophthalmopathy and Graves' hyperthyroidism. Beta-chain TCR CDR3 regions were amplified from RNA transcripts. The library came from an HTBI-primed first-round RT-PCR and a second-round multiplex PCR. TCRdb re-called the multiplex PCR reads with MiXCR, one entry per CDR3 protein. The table shows under 350,000 distinct CDR3 sequences, with 17% occurring only once. The sequenced material came from peripheral blood. All receptors come from an adult man with Graves' ophthalmopathy.

This clonotype was observed many times. The rearrangement links TRBV12-3 or TRBV12-4 to TRBJ2-5, with no clear D. The V and J ends lost 6 bases and 5 bases respectively, with 19 bases between them. The CDR3 is 15 residues long. The CDR3 sequence: CASSPFGQATETQYF. The CDR3 region has the DNA TGTGCCAGCAGCCCGTTCGGGCAGGCGACGGAGACCCAGTACTTC.

The table lists this clonotype with many counts. This chain links TRBV25-1 with TRBJ1-1, with 8 nucleotides matching TRBD1. The CDR3 spans 16 residues. With V trimmed by 4 bases and J by 1 base, 8 bases remained unmatched. Germline loops: CDR1 MGHDK, CDR2 SYGVNS. As DNA, the CDR3 is TGTGCCAGCAGTGGAAGCGAGGGACAGGAGAACACTGAAGCTTTCTTT. It is translated as CASSGSEGQENTEAFF.

V gene TRBV20-1 combines with J gene TRBJ1-2; possible D gene TRBD1, 5 bases. V was trimmed by 5 bases and J by 2 bases, leaving 12 bases between them. The CDR3 runs to 13 residues. Germline CDR1 is DFQATT and CDR2 is SNEGSKA (reference sequence). Here the CDR3 DNA reads TGCAGTGCTGGACCGGGACCCAACTATGGCTACACCTTC. Encoded protein: CSAGPGPNYGYTF.

There are many counts of this clonotype. This sequence joins TRBV6-2 or TRBV6-3 and TRBJ1-1, with D possibly TRBD1 on 5 matching bases. The V gene lost 2 bases and the J gene lost 5 bases, with 15 bases spanning the gap. The CDR3 contains 15 residues. Germline V gene sequence: CDR1 MNHEY, CDR2 SVGEGT. CDR3 loop: CASSYGAKMRTEAFF. The CDR3 nucleotides read TGTGCCAGCAGTTACGGGGCCAAAATGAGGACTGAAGCTTTCTTT.

The table lists this clonotype with many counts. The rearrangement joins TRBV5-1 to TRBJ2-7; D is unresolved. The CDR3 covers 15 residues. Looked up from germline, CDR1 is SGHRS and CDR2 is YFSETQ. The V and J ends lost 4 bases and 2 bases respectively, with 16 bases between them. This CDR3 reads CASSRTRGSTYEQYF. CDR3 DNA sequence: TGCGCCAGCAGCCGAACCAGAGGTAGCACCTACGAGCAGTACTTC.

The rearrangement links TRBV12-3 or TRBV12-4 to TRBJ2-5, with 9 bases matching TRBD1. This CDR3 is built from 16 residues. After removal of 6 bases from V and 0 bases from J, the junction contained 8 bases not matched to a gene. CDR3 sequence reads: CASRPDRGNDQETQYF. CDR3 bases: TGTGCCAGCAGGCCAGACAGGGGGAACGACCAAGAGACCCAGTACTTC.

The sample holds many counts of this clonotype. The chain carries TRBV6-2 or TRBV6-3 and TRBJ2-7; 8 nucleotides align to TRBD1. This CDR3 spans 15 amino acids. Looked up from germline, CDR1 is MNHEY and CDR2 is SVGEGT. The J segment lost 2 bases and the V segment lost 6 bases, leaving 9 bases of the junction unmatched. The CDR3 sequence: CASSRPGQVAYEQYF. The CDR3 bases are TGTGCCAGCAGCCGACCGGGACAGGTAGCCTACGAGCAGTACTTC.

This clonotype was observed a handful of times. This chain links TRBV7-9 with TRBJ2-4; 9 bases fit TRBD1. This CDR3 spans 14 amino acids. The V gene end was trimmed by 2 bases and the J gene end by 6 bases; junction bases not matched to a gene: 2. Germline CDR1 reads SEHNR; CDR2 reads FQNEAQ (reference sequence). CDR3 sequence reads: CASSLLDRGNIQYF. In nucleotides, the CDR3 is TGTGCCAGCAGCTTATTGGACAGGGGAAACATTCAGTACTTC.

This clonotype was recorded at least ten times. The chain is built from TRBV4-1 and TRBJ2-5; D is unclear. V gave up 4 bases and J gave up 1 base, with 13 bases separating them. Germline loops: CDR1 MGHRA, CDR2 YSYEKL. CDR3 size: 15 residues. CDR3 DNA sequence: TGCGCCAGCAGCCCCCTCCCAGTGGGCCAAGAGACCCAGTACTTC. Protein: CASSPLPVGQETQYF.

This clonotype showed up many times. V usage is TRBV12-3 or TRBV12-4 and J usage is TRBJ2-4; D gene unclear. Trimming shortened V by 5 bases and J by 0 bases, and 8 bases separated the two germline ends. The CDR3 loop spans 14 amino acids. CDR3 in amino acids: CASSPTLAKNIQYF. CDR3 in DNA: TGTGCCAGCAGTCCGACGCTAGCCAAAAACATTCAGTACTTC.

For this clonotype: Since the CDR3 does not end with the conserved phenylalanine or tryptophan, this likely comes from a read error. The V gene is TRBV12-3 or TRBV12-4, the J gene TRBJ1-2, with 8 bases that match TRBD1. V was clipped by 4 bases and J by 8 bases; unmatched bases: 9. The CDR3 covers 14 residues. The CDR3 region is CASSSRDRTFGYTL. The DNA for the CDR3 is TGTGCCAGCAGTTCCCGGGACAGGACCTTCGGCTACACCCTC.

This clonotype has ten or more counts. The V call is TRBV9, the J call TRBJ2-5, with D possibly being TRBD1 or TRBD2 (5 bases each). Germline V gives CDR1 SGDLS, CDR2 YYNGEE. Trimming took off 0 bases at V and 4 bases at J, with 13 bases between the two ends. This CDR3 is built from 15 residues. The CDR3 is CASSVDTGTLETQYF. In nucleotides, the CDR3 is TGTGCCAGCAGCGTAGACACCGGGACCCTAGAGACCCAGTACTTC. Filled out from reference TRBV9 and TRBJ2-5, the complete variable domain reads DSGVTQTPKHLITATGQRVTLRCSPRSGDLSVYWYQQSLDQGLQFLIQYYNGEERAKGNILERFSAQQFPDLHSELNLSSLELGDSALYFCASSVDTGTLETQYFGPGTRLLVL.

This clonotype was seen repeatedly, ten times or more. J is TRBJ2-7 and V is TRBV20-1; D is perhaps TRBD2 (5 bases). Germline V gene sequence: CDR1 DFQATT, CDR2 SNEGSKA (reference sequence). V dropped 3 bases and J dropped 1 base, with 13 bases sitting between them. The CDR3 covers 14 residues. The CDR3 nucleotides are TGCAGTGCTAGGGACCTCACGGGGTCCTACGAGCAGTACTTC. This gives the protein CSARDLTGSYEQYF.

This chain links TRBV19 with TRBJ1-1, with 7 bases lining up with TRBD1. Germline CDR1 reads LNHDA; CDR2 reads SQIVND (reference sequence). The V and J ends lost 1 base and 1 base, in that order; junction bases with no gene match: 9. The CDR3 length is 17 residues. The CDR3 DNA reads TGTGCCAGTAGTATAGTAGGCGTGCGGGACAGGAACACTGAAGCTTTCTTT. Residues: CASSIVGVRDRNTEAFF.

In this sample, this clonotype turned up many times. V usage is TRBV20-1 and J usage is TRBJ2-2; the D is unclear. The CDR3 has 15 amino acids. The V gene's germline CDR1 is DFQATT and CDR2 SNEGSKA (reference sequence). V lost 6 bases, J lost 2 bases, and 16 bases lay in between. CDR3 residues: CSATPIAENTGELFF. In DNA form, the CDR3 reads TGCAGTGCAACCCCAATCGCCGAAAACACCGGGGAGCTGTTTTTT.

This clonotype was observed a handful of times. This rearrangement joins TRBV18 to TRBJ2-5; TRBD1 agrees at 8 bases. Germline assignment: CDR1 KGHSH and CDR2 LQKENI. V lost 3 bases and J lost 5; bases outside the gene matches: 17. The CDR3 covers 18 residues. This chain's CDR3 is CASSPFGQGVYSAETQYF. DNA for the CDR3: TGTGCCAGCTCACCTTTCGGACAGGGAGTGTATTCGGCGGAGACCCAGTACTTC.

The V and J genes are TRBV28 and TRBJ1-1, with 10 nucleotides matching TRBD1. The CDR3 consists of 14 residues. J gave up 4 bases and V 5 bases, and 4 bases lay outside the gene matches. In germline, CDR1 is MDHEN, CDR2 SYDVKM. CDR3 region: CASSARQGATEAFF. As DNA, the CDR3 is TGTGCCAGCAGTGCTCGACAGGGGGCCACTGAAGCTTTCTTT.

This clonotype was counted ten times or more. The CDR3 loop reads CSALLTGVNTEAFF. CDR3 bases: TGCAGTGCTCTCCTGACAGGAGTGAACACTGAAGCTTTCTTT. The rearrangement joins TRBV20-1 to TRBJ1-1; maybe TRBD1 (6 bases). The germline V gene encodes CDR1 DFQATT and CDR2 SNEGSKA (reference sequence). Trimming removed 5 bases at V and 0 bases at J, with 13 bases between. This CDR3 comprises 14 residues.